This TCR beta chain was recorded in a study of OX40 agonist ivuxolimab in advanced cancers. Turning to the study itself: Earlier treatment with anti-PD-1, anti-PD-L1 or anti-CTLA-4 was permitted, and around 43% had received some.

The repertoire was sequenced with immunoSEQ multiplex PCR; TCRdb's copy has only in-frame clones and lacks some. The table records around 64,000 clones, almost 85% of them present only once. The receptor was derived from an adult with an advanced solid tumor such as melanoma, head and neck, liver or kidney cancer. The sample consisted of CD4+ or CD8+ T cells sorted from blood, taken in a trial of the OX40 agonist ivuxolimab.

The CDR3 here is CASSFTGYSNQPQHF. The CDR3 bases are TGTGCCAGCAGCTTTACGGGTTATAGCAATCAGCCCCAGCATTTT. This chain joins TRBV7-8 and TRBJ1-5; the D is unclear. V was cut by 3 bases and J by 0 bases, with 9 bases left in between. This CDR3 region has 15 residues. Germline assignment: CDR1 SGHVS and CDR2 FQNEAQ.